The 2 T cell receptor beta chains given below trace back to one sample, sequenced in a study of T cell responses to AZD1222 COVID-19 vaccine. Here immunoSEQ multiplex PCR was the method, and the copy in TCRdb shows in-frame clones only, minus some. Of some 120,000 clones in the sample, roughly 90% were seen once. The sample in question was peripheral blood, obtained 28 days after the second AZD1222 dose. These receptors all come from an adult who received the AZD1222 COVID-19 vaccine.

This rearrangement joins TRBV4-2 to TRBJ1-3; no definite D call. Germline CDR1 is LGHNA and CDR2 is YNFKEQ. Trimming removed 4 bases at V and 3 bases at J, with 13 bases between. CDR3 length equals 15 residues. The CDR3 is CASSPNTDYGNTIYF. Here the CDR3 DNA reads TGTGCCAGCAGCCCAAATACAGATTATGGAAACACCATATATTTT.

DNA for the CDR3: TGTGCCAGCAGCTTTGTTTCTTCAGGACCTGGCTACACCTTC. Encoded protein: CASSFVSSGPGYTF. The V call is TRBV7-9, the J call TRBJ1-2; D gene uncertain. V lost 3 bases, J lost 7 bases, and 15 bases lay in between. In germline, CDR1 is SEHNR, CDR2 FQNEAQ (reference sequence). The length of the CDR3 is 14 residues.